Shown below are 25 T cell receptor beta chains from a single sample sequenced in a study of vaccination and CD4 T cells after COVID-19. These receptors' antigens are unknown. Time point indicated: late sampling 161 to 241 days after vaccination in a few convalescent patients. Regarding treatment: approximately 9-day PBMC culture with coronavirus spike peptide pools or control peptides (ViraFEST assay). With the Oncomine TCR Beta short-read assay, DNA from cultured CD4+ T cells was sequenced. TCRdb called the PCR reads again in MiXCR, with one record for every CDR3 protein. The sample has some 20,000 distinct CDR3 sequences, under 40% seen once. Sequences were derived from CD4+ T cells from blood, cultured in vitro, sampled about 7 months after SARS-CoV-2 vaccination. These receptors were taken from a human donor who had recovered from COVID-19.

The gene calls are TRBV20-1 and TRBJ2-3, with 12 bases lining up with TRBD2. V shed 0 bases and J 4 bases; nucleotides not matched to a gene: 8. CDR1 and CDR2 from the germline V gene are DFQATT and SNEGSKA (reference sequence). The CDR3 has 17 amino acids. The CDR3 protein is CSARDYRLAGGSDTQYF. CDR3 in DNA: TGCAGTGCTAGAGATTATAGGCTAGCGGGGGGGTCAGATACGCAGTATTTT.

This rearrangement joins TRBV27 to TRBJ2-7, with 13 bases fitting TRBD2. Germline trimming cut 3 bases from V and 0 bases from J; bases unmatched to any gene: 11. Germline V gene sequence: CDR1 MNHEY, CDR2 SMNVEV (reference sequence). The CDR3 spans 19 residues. In DNA form, the CDR3 reads TGTGCCAGCAGTTTTAGGCATCCCGGGACTAGCGGGAACTCCTACGAGCAGTACTTC. Translated, it gives CASSFRHPGTSGNSYEQYF.

This clonotype has only a few counts. V and J are TRBV5-4 and TRBJ2-1, with 11 bases aligning to TRBD2. The CDR3 length is 15 residues. J lost 5 bases, V lost 1 base, and 2 bases had no gene match. Germline CDR1 and CDR2: SGHNT and YYREEE (reference sequence). Here the CDR3 reads CASSLLAGGHNEQFF. For the CDR3, the DNA is TGTGCCAGCAGCTTGCTAGCGGGAGGACACAATGAGCAGTTCTTC.

This clonotype occurred a few times. The gene calls are TRBV7-6 and TRBJ2-5, with D perhaps given as TRBD1 or TRBD2 (5 bases each). Germline values: CDR1 SGHVS, CDR2 FNYEAQ. Trimming took 5 bases from V and 4 from J, leaving 11 bases between them. This CDR3 contains 13 residues. The chain's CDR3 is CASSTRAGETQYF. The CDR3 DNA is TGTGCCAGCAGCACCAGGGCGGGAGAGACCCAGTACTTC.

The genes are TRBV5-1 and TRBJ2-5; D possibly corresponds to TRBD2 (6 bases). Between the trimmed V and J ends, which lost 3 bases and 4 bases, there was a span of 10 bases. Germline V gene lookup returns CDR1 SGHRS and CDR2 YFSETQ. The CDR3 totals 13 residues. In DNA, the CDR3 is TGCGCCAGCAGCTCCCGGGGGATAGAGACCCAGTACTTC. It translates to CASSSRGIETQYF.

There are a few counts of this clonotype. An end of the junction does not agree with germline; a read error may underlie this. This chain joins TRBV6-1 and TRBJ1-1, with 7 bases identical to TRBD1. Per the germline V gene, CDR1 is MNHNS and CDR2 is SASEGT. This CDR3 region has 16 residues. CDR3 DNA sequence: TGTGCCAGCAGTCGAGGGGACAGCCTCATGAACTCTGAAGCTTTCTTT. This gives the protein CASSRGDSLMNSEAFF.

This rearrangement joins TRBV15 to TRBJ1-2, with D uncertain. The CDR3 runs 15 residues. Germline loops: CDR1 LNHNV, CDR2 YYDKDF (reference sequence). Trimming took off 0 bases at V and 2 bases at J, with 10 bases between the two ends. CDR3 sequence (DNA): TGTGCCACCAGCAGAGAGGGAGTGGCGAACTATGGCTACACCTTC. This gives the protein CATSREGVANYGYTF.

This clonotype was counted only a few times. The chain employs TRBV20-1 and TRBJ2-7; D tentatively reads TRBD1 or TRBD2 (5 bases each). Per germline, CDR1 DFQATT and CDR2 SNEGSKA (reference sequence). The CDR3 extends over 13 amino acids. The germline V and J ends were trimmed by 3 bases and 2 bases, with 11 bases remaining between them. The DNA of the CDR3 is TGCAGTGCTAGTGGGCAGGGAGCCTACGAGCAGTACTTC. This encodes CSASGQGAYEQYF.

The chain links TRBV11-2 to TRBJ2-7; TRBD1 is a possible D gene (6 bases). Trimming pared 4 bases from V and 7 bases from J, leaving 14 bases between. CDR3 length: 13 residues. Germline V gene data show CDR1 as SGHAT and CDR2 as FQNNGV. The CDR3 coding sequence is TGTGCCAGCAGCTCAGGACAGAGGATTGAGCAGTACTTC. It translates to CASSSGQRIEQYF.

This clonotype was found a few times. The genes are TRBV6-1 and TRBJ2-3; a weak D match, TRBD2 (7 bases). Trimming left V 6 bases short and J 6 bases short, with 10 bases between. Germline CDR1 MNHNS, CDR2 SASEGT. This CDR3 contains 12 residues. This CDR3 reads CASRGGGDTQYF. The CDR3 bases are TGTGCCAGCAGAGGGGGGGGGGATACGCAGTATTTT.

The J gene is TRBJ2-1, the V gene TRBV6-1; tentative D call: TRBD1 (5 bases). CDR1 and CDR2 (germline): MNHNS, SASEGT. V lost 2 bases and J 2 bases, leaving 13 bases between the germline ends. The CDR3 has 16 residues. The CDR3 protein is CASSERVDKTYNEQFF. The CDR3, as DNA: TGTGCCAGCAGTGAACGAGTGGACAAGACCTACAATGAGCAGTTCTTC.

This clonotype appeared a few times. This chain connects TRBV2 to TRBJ2-5, with D perhaps TRBD1 (7 bases). V gave up 7 bases and J gave up 5 bases, with 23 bases separating them. Per germline, CDR1 SNHLY and CDR2 FYNNEI. The CDR3 sequence is 16 residues long. CDR3: CASKVGGSRGVETQYF. CDR3 DNA sequence: TGTGCCAGCAAGGTCGGAGGGTCCAGGGGGGTGGAGACCCAGTACTTC.

This clonotype appeared a few times. The chain is built from TRBV20-1 and TRBJ2-5; possible D gene TRBD2, 6 bases. The germline V and J ends were trimmed by 0 bases and 1 base, with 12 bases remaining between them. Germline V gene lookup returns CDR1 DFQATT and CDR2 SNEGSKA (reference sequence). This CDR3 spans 15 amino acids. CDR3 nucleotide sequence: TGCAGTGCTAGAGAACCTAGCGTTTCCCAAGAGACCCAGTACTTC. This translates into CSAREPSVSQETQYF.

V gene TRBV5-1 combines with J gene TRBJ1-2, with TRBD1 matching 9 bases. J lost 0 bases, V lost 7 bases, and 1 base had no gene match. Germline-derived CDR1 and CDR2 are SGHRS and YFSETQ. This CDR3 is built from 13 residues. The CDR3 DNA is TGCGCCAGCCGGACAGGGGCTAACTATGGCTACACCTTC. It translates to CASRTGANYGYTF.

The chain is built from TRBV4-3 and TRBJ2-3; 9 bases map to TRBD2. J gave up 4 bases and V 4 bases, and 9 bases lay outside the gene matches. There are 16 residues in the CDR3. Germline assignment: CDR1 LGHNA and CDR2 YSLEER. The CDR3 DNA reads TGCGCCAGCAGCCGCCTGACTAGCGGAAAAGCAGATACGCAGTATTTT. Its translation: CASSRLTSGKADTQYF.

This clonotype was detected a few times. This sequence joins TRBV7-9 and TRBJ1-2; 7 bases line up with TRBD1. CDR3 size: 15 residues. J gave up 3 bases and V 3 bases, and 7 bases lay outside the gene matches. CDR1 is SEHNR and CDR2 is FQNEAQ in the germline V gene (reference sequence). This chain's CDR3 is CASSLEMTGYYGYTF. As DNA, the CDR3 is TGTGCCAGCAGCTTGGAGATGACAGGGTACTATGGCTACACCTTC.

This rearrangement joins TRBV7-6 to TRBJ2-3; TRBD2 agrees at 8 bases. Germline CDR1 is SGHVS and CDR2 is FNYEAQ. The CDR3 is made up of 15 amino acids. The trim removed 2 bases at V and 2 bases at J, leaving 3 bases unmatched. The CDR3 DNA sequence: TGTGCCAGCAGCTTAACTAGCGGATACACAGATACGCAGTATTTT. Protein product: CASSLTSGYTDTQYF.

This chain joins TRBV2 and TRBJ1-2; 7 bases map to TRBD1. The CDR3 is 12 residues long. V lost 6 bases to trimming and J lost 6 bases; unmatched junction nucleotides: 4. Germline assignment: CDR1 SNHLY and CDR2 FYNNEI. The CDR3: CASRLTGDGYTF. For the CDR3, the DNA is TGTGCCAGCAGACTAACAGGGGATGGCTACACCTTC.

The V gene is TRBV7-2, the J gene TRBJ2-5; D is undetermined. This CDR3 contains 14 residues. The germline CDR1 and CDR2 sequences are SGHTA and FQGNSA. Trimming pared 5 bases from V and 2 bases from J, leaving 12 bases between. The DNA for the CDR3 is TGTGCCAGCAGCAGGAAAGGCTTACAAGAGACCCAGTACTTC. Translation gives CASSRKGLQETQYF. The full variable domain, rest sourced from reference TRBV7-2 and TRBJ2-5, is GAGVSQSPSNKVTEKGKDVELRCDPISGHTALYWYRQSLGQGLEFLIYFQGNSAPDKSGLPSDRFSAERTGGSVSTLTIQRTQQEDSAVYLCASSRKGLQETQYFGPGTRLLVL.

In DNA form, the CDR3 reads TGTGCCAGCAGTCCAACCTTCCCGGGATCCTACGAGCAGTACTTC. As protein: CASSPTFPGSYEQYF. This chain joins TRBV27 and TRBJ2-7; D may be TRBD2 (5 bases). The V gene lost 5 bases and the J gene lost 1 base, with 15 bases spanning the gap. Germline V gene lookup returns CDR1 MNHEY and CDR2 SMNVEV (reference sequence). This CDR3 has 15 residues.

The rearrangement uses TRBV7-6 and TRBJ2-7; 7 bases fit TRBD2. The CDR3 length is 15 residues. V was clipped by 0 bases and J by 3 bases; unmatched bases: 5. In germline, CDR1 is SGHVS, CDR2 FNYEAQ. The DNA for the CDR3 is TGTGCCAGCAGCTTAGCGGGGGGGTTGGACTACGAGCAGTACTTC. This gives the protein CASSLAGGLDYEQYF.

The chain uses TRBV7-2 and TRBJ2-5; either TRBD1 or TRBD2 may supply D (6 bases each). The CDR3 loop spans 15 amino acids. The V and J ends lost 5 bases and 4 bases respectively, with 17 bases between them. Per germline, CDR1 SGHTA and CDR2 FQGNSA. In nucleotides, the CDR3 is TGTGCCAGCAGCCATCAAGGGGGGCAGGGAGAGACCCAGTACTTC. Encoded protein: CASSHQGGQGETQYF.

The chain has TRBV6-1 and TRBJ2-7, with 7 bases identical to TRBD1. There are 15 residues in the CDR3. Germline assignment: CDR1 MNHNS and CDR2 SASEGT. V lost 3 bases to trimming and J lost 1 base; unmatched junction nucleotides: 6. CDR3 DNA sequence: TGTGCCAGCAGTGACTTGGGACAGACTTCCTACGAGCAGTACTTC. It is translated as CASSDLGQTSYEQYF.

This clonotype has a handful of counts. The chain joins TRBV6-2 or TRBV6-3 to TRBJ1-5; a possible D gene is TRBD1 (6 bases). Germline V gives CDR1 MNHEY, CDR2 SVGEGT. Trimming removed 4 bases from V and 9 bases from J, with 7 bases in between. The CDR3 extends over 11 amino acids. The CDR3 DNA follows: TGTGCCAGCAGTTTCAGGGGGCCCCAGCATTTT. Translation: CASSFRGPQHF.

By sample share, this clonotype is medium-sized (0.01 to 0.1%). The chain employs TRBV7-9 and TRBJ1-1; D unresolved. The germline V gene encodes CDR1 SEHNR and CDR2 FQNEAQ (reference sequence). CDR3 size: 14 residues. V was cut by 7 bases and J by 4 bases, with 16 bases left in between. The CDR3 spells CASNAWAGGTEAFF. The CDR3 DNA reads as TGTGCCAGCAACGCTTGGGCGGGCGGCACTGAAGCTTTCTTT.